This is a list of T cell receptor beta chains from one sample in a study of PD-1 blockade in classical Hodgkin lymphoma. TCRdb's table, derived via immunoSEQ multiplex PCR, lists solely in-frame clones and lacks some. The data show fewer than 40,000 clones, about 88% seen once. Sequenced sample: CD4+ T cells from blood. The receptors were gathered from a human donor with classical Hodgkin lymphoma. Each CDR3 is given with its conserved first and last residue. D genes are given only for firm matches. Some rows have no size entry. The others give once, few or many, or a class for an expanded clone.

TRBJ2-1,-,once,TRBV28,TGTGCCAGCCATCCCCCACCGATCTGGAGCTCCTACAATGAGCAGTTCTTC,CASHPPPIWSSYNEQFF
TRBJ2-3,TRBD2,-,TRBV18,TGTGCCAGCTCACTAAGGGGACTAGCGGGAGCAGATACGCAGTATTTT,CASSLRGLAGADTQYF
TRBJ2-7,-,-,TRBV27,TGTGCCACCCATAGGGGGACTGGAACCTACGAGCAGTACTTC,CATHRGTGTYEQYF
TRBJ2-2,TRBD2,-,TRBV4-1,TGCGCCAGCAGCCTTCTAGCGGGAGGTCCCTACACCGGGGAGCTGTTTTTT,CASSLLAGGPYTGELFF
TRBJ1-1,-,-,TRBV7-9,TGTGCCAGCAGCTTAGTCCCAGGGAACACTGAAGCTTTCTTT,CASSLVPGNTEAFF
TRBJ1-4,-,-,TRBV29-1,TGCAGCGTTGGCAGGGGAAGCGAAAAACTGTTTTTT,CSVGRGSEKLFF
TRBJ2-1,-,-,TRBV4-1,TGCGCCAGCAGCCAAGATGCTACCTACAATGAGCAGTTCTTC,CASSQDATYNEQFF
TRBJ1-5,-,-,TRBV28,TGTGCCAGCAGACCCCAGGGGAGTCAGCCCCAGCATTTT,CASRPQGSQPQHF
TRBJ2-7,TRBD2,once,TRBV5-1,TGCGCCACCAAGTTATTAGCGGGAGAGTCCTACGAGCAGTACTTC,CATKLLAGESYEQYF
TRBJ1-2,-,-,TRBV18,TGTGCCAGCTCAGCGCGATCGGGGGCAGGTAGCTATGGCTACACCTTC,CASSARSGAGSYGYTF
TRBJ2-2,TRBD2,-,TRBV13,TGTGCCAGCAGCTTAGGACTAGCGGATAACACCGGGGAGCTGTTTTTT,CASSLGLADNTGELFF
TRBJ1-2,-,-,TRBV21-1,TGTGCCAGCAGCAATTGGAAGGGCTATGGCTACACCTTC,CASSNWKGYGYTF
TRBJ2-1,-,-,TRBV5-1,TGCGCCAGCAGCTTGGATGTAGGGGTGAATGAGCAGTTCTTC,CASSLDVGVNEQFF
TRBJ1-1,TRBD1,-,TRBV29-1,TGCAGCGTTAGACAGGGGGGAGCTGAAGCTTTCTTT,CSVRQGGAEAFF
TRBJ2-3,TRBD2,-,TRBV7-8,TGTGCCAGCAGCTCGTCCTTACTAGCGGGAGGAAGTACAGATACGCAGTATTTT,CASSSSLLAGGSTDTQYF
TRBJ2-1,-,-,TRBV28,TGTGCCAGCAACTGGGGGCGGAGCTCCTACAATGAGCAGTTCTTC,CASNWGRSSYNEQFF
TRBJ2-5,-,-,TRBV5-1,TGCGCCAGCAGCGCCCCACTAGCATCGGAGACCCAGTACTTC,CASSAPLASETQYF
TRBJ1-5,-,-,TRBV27,TGTGCCAGCAGTTTAAACAGTCTGGGGCCCCAGCATTTT,CASSLNSLGPQHF
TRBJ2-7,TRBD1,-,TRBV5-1,TGCGCCAGCAGCTTGGACAGGGGGTACTACGAGCAGTACTTC,CASSLDRGYYEQYF
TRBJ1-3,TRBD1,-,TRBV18,TGTGCCAGCTCACCCGGGACAGGGATTCACACCATATATTTT,CASSPGTGIHTIYF
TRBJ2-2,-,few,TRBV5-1,TGCGCCAGCAGTCTACAGGGAAATGGGGAGCTGTTTTTT,CASSLQGNGELFF
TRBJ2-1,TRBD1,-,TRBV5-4,TGTGCCAGCAGATTGGGGACAGGGGGTTCCTACAATGAGCAGTTCTTC,CASRLGTGGSYNEQFF
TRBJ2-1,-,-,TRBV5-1,TGCGCCAGCAGCTCCGGACAGCACAATGAGCAGTTCTTC,CASSSGQHNEQFF
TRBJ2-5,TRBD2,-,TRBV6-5,TGTGCCAGCAGTTGGTCGCTAGCGGAAGGAGGGACCCAGTACTTC,CASSWSLAEGGTQYF
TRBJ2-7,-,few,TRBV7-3,TGTGCCAGCAGCTCGGAGAGGGGAAGGGAGCAGTACTTC,CASSSERGREQYF
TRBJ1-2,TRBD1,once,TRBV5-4,TGTGCCAGCAGACCTGATCCTTATAACAGGGGCGGCTACACCTTC,CASRPDPYNRGGYTF
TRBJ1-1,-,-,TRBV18,TGTGCCAGCCACGGGACAAGCACTGAAGCTTTCTTT,CASHGTSTEAFF
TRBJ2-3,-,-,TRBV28,TGTGCCAGCAAACCAGGCCACACAGATACGCAGTATTTT,CASKPGHTDTQYF
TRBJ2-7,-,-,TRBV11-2,TGTGCCAGCAGCTTAGACAGGTACTCCTACGAGCAGTACTTC,CASSLDRYSYEQYF
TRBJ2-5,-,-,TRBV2,TGTGCCAGCAGTGAAGGAGAGACCCAGTACTTC,CASSEGETQYF
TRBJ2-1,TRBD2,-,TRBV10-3,TGTGCCATCAGTGCTAGCGGGAGGAAGGGTGAGCAGTTCTTC,CAISASGRKGEQFF
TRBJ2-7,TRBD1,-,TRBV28,TGTGCCAGCAGCAACGGACAGGGGCAGGGCGAGCAGTACTTC,CASSNGQGQGEQYF
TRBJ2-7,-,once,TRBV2,TGTGCCAGCAGTGAGGACAGTATAGCCTACGAGCAGTACTTC,CASSEDSIAYEQYF
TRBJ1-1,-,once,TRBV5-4,TGTGCCAGCTTCCCCAGGGCTATGAACACTGAAGCTTTCTTT,CASFPRAMNTEAFF
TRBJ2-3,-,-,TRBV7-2,TGTGCCAGCAGCTTGGACTATGGCACAGATACGCAGTATTTT,CASSLDYGTDTQYF
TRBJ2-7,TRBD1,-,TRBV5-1,TGCGCCAGCAGCCTCCTCGGGACAGGCCCCTACGAGCAGTACTTC,CASSLLGTGPYEQYF
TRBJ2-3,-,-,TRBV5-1,TGCGCCAGCAGCTTGGTTCTCACGACAGATACGCAGTATTTT,CASSLVLTTDTQYF
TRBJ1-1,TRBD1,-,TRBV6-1,TGTGCCAGCAGTGGTTCAGGGGGGATGAACACTGAAGCTTTCTTT,CASSGSGGMNTEAFF
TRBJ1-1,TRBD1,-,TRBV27,TGTGCCAGCAGTTTTGCAGGGGGCGAGGGGACTGAAGCTTTCTTT,CASSFAGGEGTEAFF
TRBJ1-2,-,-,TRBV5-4,TGTGCCAGCAGTTCTGACAGGATTGGCTATGGCTACACCTTC,CASSSDRIGYGYTF
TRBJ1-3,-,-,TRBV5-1,TGCGCCAGCAGCCTCGCTCAAGTCCCTGGAAACACCATATATTTT,CASSLAQVPGNTIYF
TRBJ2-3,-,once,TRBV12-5,TGTGCTAGTGGGCGCAACCTTCTAGGCGCAGATACGCAGTATTTT,CASGRNLLGADTQYF
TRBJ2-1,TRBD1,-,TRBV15,TGTGCCACCAGCAGAGATCCAAGGGGACAGGGGGCGAATGAGCAGTTCTTC,CATSRDPRGQGANEQFF
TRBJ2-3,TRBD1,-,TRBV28,TGTGCCAGCAGTGGGAAAAGGGGGCCTGATACGCAGTATTTT,CASSGKRGPDTQYF